This T cell receptor (beta chain) was profiled in a study of blood T cells in healthy people across ages. The V gene end was trimmed by 1 base and the J gene end by 10 bases; junction bases not matched to a gene: 9. The germline V gene has CDR1 LGHNA and CDR2 YSLEER. The CDR3 consists of 16 residues. Study findings and constraints: Total diversity from one million sequenced T cells was likely underestimated.

Alongside a J-beta primer mix, a sample-barcoded 5' primer served in a second PCR lasting about 6 to 11 cycles. TCRdb reanalysed the 5' RACE reads using MiXCR and keeps one entry per CDR3 protein. This table has about 620,000 distinct CDR3 sequences, 20% to 25% appearing once. Comment on this clonotype: As yet, its antigen is unknown.

The sequence came from a man between 65 and 85 years old in good health. The sample consisted of blood. The rearrangement links TRBV4-3 to TRBJ2-1; 11 nucleotides agree with TRBD2. CDR3 nucleotides: TGCGCCAGCAGCCAAGGGGTCGCTAGCGGGAGGCGCGAGCAGTTCTTC. It is translated as CASSQGVASGRREQFF.